Each of the 18 T cell receptor beta chains below was sequenced from the same sample in a study of CD8+CD57+ T cells in acquired aplastic anemia. Genomic DNA templated the TCR beta VDJ and CDR3 profiling. TCRdb recomputed calls from the reads with MiXCR, one row per CDR3 protein. In the table there are 250,000 to 350,000 distinct CDR3 sequences, roughly three fifths of which are singletons. Material: sorted CD4+, CD8+, or CD8+CD57+ T cells (not recorded which) from PBMCs. The origin of the receptors is a human donor with severe aplastic anemia or a healthy control (not recorded which).

As to this clonotype: This may arise from a read error, as a much more abundant clone is one base away. The genes are TRBV6-1 and TRBJ1-6; D is unresolved. V lost 10 bases and J 4 bases, leaving 11 bases between the germline ends. The CDR3 contains 13 residues. The germline V gene has CDR1 MNHNS and CDR2 SASEGT. In DNA, the CDR3 is TGTGCCATTCTACGGGGTTATAATTCACCCCTCCACTTT. This gives the protein CAILRGYNSPLHF.

Comments on this clonotype: A clone one base away is much larger, so this may be a read error. The chain recombines TRBV5-5 with TRBJ1-3, with D possibly being TRBD1 (6 bases). The germline CDR1 and CDR2 sequences are SGHKS and YYEKEE (reference sequence). Between the trimmed V and J ends, which lost 0 bases and 2 bases, there was a span of 12 bases. This CDR3 contains 16 residues. DNA of the CDR3: TGTGCCAGCAGCTTGGGCAGGGGCCATACTGGAAACACCATATATTTT. Amino acids: CASSLGRGHTGNTIYF.

This clonotype was found many times. V usage is TRBV7-8 and J usage is TRBJ2-1; TRBD2 matches 11 bases. Germline assignment: CDR1 SGHVS and CDR2 FQNEAQ. Trimming cost V 3 bases and J 8 bases; bases outside gene matches: 9. This CDR3 region has 16 residues. Here the CDR3 DNA reads TGTGCCAGCAGCTTGCCGGGACTAGCGGTCGGACATGAGCAGTTCTTC. This translates into CASSLPGLAVGHEQFF.

V gene TRBV5-1 combines with J gene TRBJ2-7; D perhaps matches TRBD2 (5 bases). Trimming removed 1 base from V and 7 bases from J, with 18 bases in between. This CDR3 is 15 amino acids long. CDR1 is SGHRS, CDR2 YFSETQ, per germline. The CDR3 here is CASSLMSGEPGEQYF. CDR3 coding DNA: TGCGCCAGCAGCTTGATGAGTGGAGAACCGGGAGAGCAGTACTTC.

This sequence joins TRBV5-4 and TRBJ2-7; D possibly corresponds to TRBD1 (6 bases). The CDR3 loop spans 12 amino acids. V lost 0 bases and J 6 bases, leaving 7 bases between the germline ends. CDR1 is SGHNT, CDR2 YYREEE, per germline (reference sequence). The CDR3: CASSLGGPEQYF. The DNA for the CDR3 is TGTGCCAGCAGCTTGGGGGGGCCCGAGCAGTACTTC.

In this sample, this clonotype turned up many times. This chain joins TRBV24-1 and TRBJ1-2, with 8 bases lining up with TRBD1. J gave up 4 bases and V 3 bases, and 0 bases lay outside the gene matches. The CDR3 has 13 residues. From germline, CDR1 is KGHDR and CDR2 SFDVKD. CDR3 sequence reads: CATSDGTGYGYTF. In DNA form, the CDR3 reads TGTGCCACCAGTGATGGGACAGGCTATGGCTACACCTTC.

This clonotype was counted a few times. The CDR3 here is CATSDSQGTYGYTF. For the CDR3, the DNA is TGTGCCACCAGTGATTCACAGGGGACCTATGGCTACACCTTC. The chain has TRBV24-1 and TRBJ1-2; 7 bases align to TRBD1. V shed 2 bases, J shed 4 bases, and the junction held 3 bases outside the gene matches. CDR1 and CDR2 from the germline V gene are KGHDR and SFDVKD. The CDR3 totals 14 residues.

This clonotype was detected only a few times. The chain employs TRBV20-1 and TRBJ2-7; 8 nucleotides line up with TRBD1. After removal of 6 bases from V and 3 bases from J, the junction contained 7 bases not matched to a gene. The CDR3 length is 13 residues. CDR1 and CDR2 (germline): DFQATT, SNEGSKA (reference sequence). The CDR3 DNA reads TGCAGTGCGCTGGGACAGGAGATCTACGAGCAGTACTTC. Translating gives CSALGQEIYEQYF.

This clonotype was picked up many times. This sequence joins TRBV6-2 or TRBV6-3 and TRBJ1-5; TRBD1 matches 7 bases. With 5 bases clipped from V and 2 bases from J, the junction kept 6 bases outside the gene matches. This CDR3 has 15 amino acids. The V gene's germline CDR1 is MNHEY and CDR2 SVGEGT. This CDR3 is CASSRQGGGNQPQHF. DNA of the CDR3: TGTGCCAGCAGTAGACAGGGAGGTGGCAATCAGCCCCAGCATTTT.

This clonotype has just a few counts. The chain uses TRBV7-9 and TRBJ2-1, with D possibly being TRBD1 (5 bases). CDR1 SEHNR and CDR2 FQNEAQ come from the germline V gene (reference sequence). This CDR3 region has 15 residues. Trimming removed 5 bases from V and 7 bases from J, with 18 bases in between. The CDR3 loop is CASSTGPGKGNEQFF. The DNA of the CDR3 is TGTGCCAGCAGCACGGGCCCCGGAAAGGGGAATGAGCAGTTCTTC.

The gene calls are TRBV30 and TRBJ1-2; D call uncertain. This CDR3 is built from 13 residues. V shed 2 bases and J shed 4 bases, with 11 bases lying between them. CDR1 GTSNPN and CDR2 SVGIG come from the germline V gene (reference sequence). CDR3 bases: TGTGCCTGGAGTCCTTCCCGGGCCTATGGCTACACCTTC. This translates into CAWSPSRAYGYTF.

The chain has TRBV20-1 and TRBJ1-2; D remains unclear. CDR3 length: 14 residues. V gave up 1 base and J gave up 3 bases, with 12 bases separating them. Germline values: CDR1 DFQATT, CDR2 SNEGSKA (reference sequence). The CDR3 here is CSARVPGSDYGYTF. CDR3 DNA: TGCAGTGCTAGAGTTCCAGGTTCGGACTATGGCTACACCTTC.

This chain uses TRBV20-1 with TRBJ1-1; no definite D call. The V end lost 5 bases, the J end lost 0 bases, and 10 bases lay between the germline ends. CDR1 and CDR2 from the germline V gene are DFQATT and SNEGSKA (reference sequence). This CDR3 comprises 13 residues. The CDR3: CSAEQVMNTEAFF. The DNA for the CDR3 is TGCAGTGCTGAACAAGTAATGAACACTGAAGCTTTCTTT.

This clonotype was found a few times. This chain connects TRBV20-1 to TRBJ2-7; possibly TRBD2 for D (5 bases). The CDR3 length is 13 residues. Between the trimmed V and J ends, which lost 6 bases and 1 base, there was a span of 13 bases. In germline, CDR1 is DFQATT, CDR2 SNEGSKA (reference sequence). CDR3 nucleotides: TGCAGTGCCCAAGAGGGTCCTTCCTACGAGCAGTACTTC. Amino acid sequence: CSAQEGPSYEQYF.

J is TRBJ2-3 and V is TRBV30; D not resolved. The CDR3 totals 14 residues. The germline gives CDR1 GTSNPN, CDR2 SVGIG (reference sequence). Trimming shortened V by 8 bases and J by 2 bases, and 17 bases separated the two germline ends. The CDR3, as DNA: TGTGCCAGTACCCCCCTCCTGAACACAGATACGCAGTATTTT. It codes for CASTPLLNTDTQYF.

The CDR3 spells CASSPGLAGDYMNTEAFF. CDR3 coding DNA: TGTGCCAGCAGCCCCGGACTAGCGGGGGACTACATGAACACTGAAGCTTTCTTT. The rearrangement links TRBV9 to TRBJ1-1, with D possibly matching TRBD1 (5 bases). The CDR3 extends over 18 amino acids. The germline V and J ends were trimmed by 4 bases and 0 bases, with 22 bases remaining between them. Per germline, CDR1 SGDLS and CDR2 YYNGEE.

With respect to this clonotype: Its ends do not fully match the called genes, so a read error is possible. The chain has TRBV27 and TRBJ1-2; D might be TRBD1 (6 bases). The length of the CDR3 is 13 residues. Germline CDR1 MNHEY, CDR2 SMNVEV (reference sequence). CDR3 residues: CAGSTRTVPGYTF. The CDR3 coding sequence is TGTGCCGGCAGTACGAGGACAGTCCCTGGCTACACCTTC.

This chain connects TRBV24-1 to TRBJ2-2, with 8 bases matching TRBD1. V lost 3 bases and J lost 4; bases outside the gene matches: 6. The germline CDR1 and CDR2 sequences are KGHDR and SFDVKD. The CDR3 sequence is 16 residues long. The CDR3 DNA sequence: TGTGCCACCAGTGATATGACAGGGGAAATCACCGGGGAGCTGTTTTTT. Encoded protein: CATSDMTGEITGELFF.